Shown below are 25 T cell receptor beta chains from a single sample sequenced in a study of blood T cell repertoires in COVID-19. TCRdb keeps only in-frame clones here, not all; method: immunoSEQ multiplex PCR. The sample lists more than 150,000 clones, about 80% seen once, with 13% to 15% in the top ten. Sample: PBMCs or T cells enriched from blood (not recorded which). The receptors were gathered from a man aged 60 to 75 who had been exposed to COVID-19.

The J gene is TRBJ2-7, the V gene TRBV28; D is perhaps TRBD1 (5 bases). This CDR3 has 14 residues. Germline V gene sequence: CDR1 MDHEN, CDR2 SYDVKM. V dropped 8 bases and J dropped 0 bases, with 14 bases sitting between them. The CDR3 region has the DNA TGTGCCAGCGTCGTGGACACATACTCCTACGAGCAGTACTTC. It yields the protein CASVVDTYSYEQYF.

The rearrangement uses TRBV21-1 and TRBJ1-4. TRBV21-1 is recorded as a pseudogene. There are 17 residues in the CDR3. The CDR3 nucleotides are TGTGCCAGCAGCAAAAAGGTCGGGGGAGCGACTAATGAAAAACTGTTTTTT. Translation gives CASSKKVGGATNEKLFF.

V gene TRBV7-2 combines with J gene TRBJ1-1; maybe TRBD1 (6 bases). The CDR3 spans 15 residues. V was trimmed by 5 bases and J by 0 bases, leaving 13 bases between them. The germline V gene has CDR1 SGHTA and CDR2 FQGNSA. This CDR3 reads CASSLRDRLNTEAFF. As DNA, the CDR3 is TGTGCCAGCAGCCTACGAGACAGGTTGAACACTGAAGCTTTCTTT.

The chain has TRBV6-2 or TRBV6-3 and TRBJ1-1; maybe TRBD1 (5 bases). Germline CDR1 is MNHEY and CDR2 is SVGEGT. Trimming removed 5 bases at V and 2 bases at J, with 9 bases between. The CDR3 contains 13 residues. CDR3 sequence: CASSDSANTEAFF. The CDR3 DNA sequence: TGTGCCAGCAGTGACAGCGCTAACACTGAAGCTTTCTTT.

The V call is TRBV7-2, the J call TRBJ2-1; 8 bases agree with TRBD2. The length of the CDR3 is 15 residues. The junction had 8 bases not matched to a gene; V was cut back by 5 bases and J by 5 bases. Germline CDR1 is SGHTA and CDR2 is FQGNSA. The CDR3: CASSSSGSSHNEQFF. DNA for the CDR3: TGTGCCAGCAGCAGCAGCGGGAGTTCCCACAATGAGCAGTTCTTC.

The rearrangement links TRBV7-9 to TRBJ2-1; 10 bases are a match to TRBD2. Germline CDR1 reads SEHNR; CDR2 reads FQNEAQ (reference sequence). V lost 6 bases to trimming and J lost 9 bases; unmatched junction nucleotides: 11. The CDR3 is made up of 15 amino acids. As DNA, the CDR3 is TGTGCCAGCAGTGGGACTAGCGACCCGAGGAGTGAGCAGTTCTTC. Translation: CASSGTSDPRSEQFF.

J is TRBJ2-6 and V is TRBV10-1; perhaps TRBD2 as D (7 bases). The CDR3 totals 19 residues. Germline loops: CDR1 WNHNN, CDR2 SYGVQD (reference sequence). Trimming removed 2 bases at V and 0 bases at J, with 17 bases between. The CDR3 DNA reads TGCGCCAGCAGTGAGGTGCGGGGGCGCACCCACTCTGGGGCCAACGTCCTGACTTTC. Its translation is CASSEVRGRTHSGANVLTF.

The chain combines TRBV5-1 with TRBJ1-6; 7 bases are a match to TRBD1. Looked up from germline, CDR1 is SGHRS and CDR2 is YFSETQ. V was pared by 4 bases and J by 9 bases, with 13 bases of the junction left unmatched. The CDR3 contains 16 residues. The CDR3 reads CASSQDDRARGSPLHF. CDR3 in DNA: TGCGCCAGCAGCCAGGATGACAGGGCCCGGGGTTCACCCCTCCACTTT.

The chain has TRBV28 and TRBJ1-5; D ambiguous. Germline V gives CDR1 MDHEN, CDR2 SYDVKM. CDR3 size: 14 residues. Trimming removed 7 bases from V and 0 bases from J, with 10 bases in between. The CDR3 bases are TGTGCCAGCAACCCTTCCGGTAGCAATCAGCCCCAGCATTTT. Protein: CASNPSGSNQPQHF.

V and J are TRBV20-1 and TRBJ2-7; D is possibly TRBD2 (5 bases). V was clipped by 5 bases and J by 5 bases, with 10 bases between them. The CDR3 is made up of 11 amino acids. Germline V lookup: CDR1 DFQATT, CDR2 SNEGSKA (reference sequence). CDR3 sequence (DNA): TGCAGTGCTGGGGAGCCCCACGAGCAGTACTTC. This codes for CSAGEPHEQYF.

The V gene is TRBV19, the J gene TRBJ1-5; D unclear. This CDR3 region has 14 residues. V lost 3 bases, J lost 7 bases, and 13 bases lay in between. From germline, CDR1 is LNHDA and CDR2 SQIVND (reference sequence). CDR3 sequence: CASSIWQAEQPQHF. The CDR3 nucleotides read TGTGCCAGTAGTATTTGGCAGGCAGAACAGCCCCAGCATTTT.

DNA of the CDR3: TGTGCCAGCAGTTTGCGGGGGTGGGATGAAGCTTTCTTT. Translation gives CASSLRGWDEAFF. The J gene is TRBJ1-1, the V gene TRBV27, with a possible D match to TRBD1 (5 bases). CDR3 size: 13 residues. Germline lookup yields CDR1 MNHEY and CDR2 SMNVEV (reference sequence). Trimming took 3 bases from V and 7 from J, leaving 12 bases between them.

CDR3 bases: TGCGCCAGCAGCTTGGTACAGAACACCGGGGAGCTGTTTTTT. This codes for CASSLVQNTGELFF. The chain has TRBV5-1 and TRBJ2-2; D is unclear. Looked up from germline, CDR1 is SGHRS and CDR2 is YFSETQ. V lost 0 bases and J 1 base, leaving 4 bases between the germline ends. There are 14 residues in the CDR3. Full variable domain (rest looked up from reference TRBV5-1 and TRBJ2-2): KAGVTQTPRYLIKTRGQQVTLSCSPISGHRSVSWYQQTPGQGLQFLFEYFSETQRNKGNFPGRFSGRQFSNSRSEMNVSTLELGDSALYLCASSLVQNTGELFFGEGSRLTVL.

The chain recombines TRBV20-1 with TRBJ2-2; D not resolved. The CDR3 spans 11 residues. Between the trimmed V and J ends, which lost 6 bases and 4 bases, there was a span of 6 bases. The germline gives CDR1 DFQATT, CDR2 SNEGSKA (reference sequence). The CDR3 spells CSARRTGELFF. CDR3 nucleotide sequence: TGCAGTGCGAGACGCACCGGGGAGCTGTTTTTT.

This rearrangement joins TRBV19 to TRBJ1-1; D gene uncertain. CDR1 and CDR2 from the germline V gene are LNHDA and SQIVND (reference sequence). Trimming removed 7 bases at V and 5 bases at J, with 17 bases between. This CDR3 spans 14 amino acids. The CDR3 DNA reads TGTGCCAGTACCACTCCCGGGGTGAGTACTGAAGCTTTCTTT. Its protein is CASTTPGVSTEAFF.

This CDR3 is CASGLVVTGGEAFF. The CDR3 nucleotides read TGTGCTAGTGGTTTGGTCGTTACAGGGGGTGAAGCTTTCTTT. The rearrangement links TRBV12-5 to TRBJ1-1; 8 nucleotides match TRBD1. The CDR3 has 14 residues. V trimming: 0 bases; J trimming: 7 bases; junction bases outside the gene matches: 4. Per the germline V gene, CDR1 is LGHNT and CDR2 is FRNRAP.

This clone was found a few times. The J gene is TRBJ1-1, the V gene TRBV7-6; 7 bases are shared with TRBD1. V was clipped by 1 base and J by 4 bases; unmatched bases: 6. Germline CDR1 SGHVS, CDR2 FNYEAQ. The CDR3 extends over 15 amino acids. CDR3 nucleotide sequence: TGTGCCAGCAGCTTAGACAGGGGAGTAGTCACTGAAGCTTTCTTT. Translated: CASSLDRGVVTEAFF.

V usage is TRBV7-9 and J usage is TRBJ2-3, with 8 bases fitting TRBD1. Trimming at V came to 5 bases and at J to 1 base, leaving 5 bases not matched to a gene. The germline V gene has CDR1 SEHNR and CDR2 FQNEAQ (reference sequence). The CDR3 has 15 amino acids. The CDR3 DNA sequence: TGTGCCAGCAGCCCTCCGGGACAGGGCACAGATACGCAGTATTTT. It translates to CASSPPGQGTDTQYF.

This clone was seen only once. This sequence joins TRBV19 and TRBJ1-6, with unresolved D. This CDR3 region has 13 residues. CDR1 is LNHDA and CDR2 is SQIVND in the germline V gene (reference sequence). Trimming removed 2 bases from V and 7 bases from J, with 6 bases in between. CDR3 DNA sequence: TGTGCCAGTAGTATAACAGTCAATTCACCCCTCCACTTT. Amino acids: CASSITVNSPLHF.

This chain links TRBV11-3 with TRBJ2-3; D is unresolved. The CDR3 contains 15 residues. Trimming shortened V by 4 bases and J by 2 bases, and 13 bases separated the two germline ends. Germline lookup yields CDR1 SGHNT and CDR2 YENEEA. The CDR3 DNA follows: TGTGCCAGCAGCTCTCCTCCTAGTTTCACAGATACGCAGTATTTT. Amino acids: CASSSPPSFTDTQYF. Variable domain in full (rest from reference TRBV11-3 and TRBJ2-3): EAGVVQSPRYKIIEKKQPVAFWCNPISGHNTLYWYLQNLGQGPELLIRYENEEAVDDSQLPKDRFSAERLKGVDSTLKIQPAELGDSAVYLCASSSPPSFTDTQYFGPGTRLTVL.

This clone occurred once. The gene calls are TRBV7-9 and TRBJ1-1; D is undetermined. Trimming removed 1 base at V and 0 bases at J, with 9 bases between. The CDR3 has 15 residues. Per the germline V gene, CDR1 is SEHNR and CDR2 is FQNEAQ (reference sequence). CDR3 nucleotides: TGTGCCAGCAGCTTAGACCGGCAGGTGAACACTGAAGCTTTCTTT. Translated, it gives CASSLDRQVNTEAFF.

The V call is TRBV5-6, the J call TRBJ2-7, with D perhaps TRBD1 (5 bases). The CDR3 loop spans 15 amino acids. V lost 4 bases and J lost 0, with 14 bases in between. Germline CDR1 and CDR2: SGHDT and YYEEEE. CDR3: CASSTIRQISYEQYF. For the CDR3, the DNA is TGTGCCAGCAGCACGATAAGACAGATCTCCTACGAGCAGTACTTC.

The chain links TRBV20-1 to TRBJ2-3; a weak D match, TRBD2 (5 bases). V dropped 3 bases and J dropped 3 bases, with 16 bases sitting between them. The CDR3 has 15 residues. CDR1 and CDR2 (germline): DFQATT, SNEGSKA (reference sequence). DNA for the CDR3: TGCAGTGCTAGTGGACCCTCCCCGGGAACAGATACGCAGTATTTT. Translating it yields CSASGPSPGTDTQYF.

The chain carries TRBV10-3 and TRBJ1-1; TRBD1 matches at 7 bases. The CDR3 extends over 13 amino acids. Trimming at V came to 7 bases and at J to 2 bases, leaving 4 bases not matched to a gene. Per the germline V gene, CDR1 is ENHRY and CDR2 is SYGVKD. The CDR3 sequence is CAIMEGANTEAFF. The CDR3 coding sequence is TGTGCCATCATGGAGGGGGCAAACACTGAAGCTTTCTTT.

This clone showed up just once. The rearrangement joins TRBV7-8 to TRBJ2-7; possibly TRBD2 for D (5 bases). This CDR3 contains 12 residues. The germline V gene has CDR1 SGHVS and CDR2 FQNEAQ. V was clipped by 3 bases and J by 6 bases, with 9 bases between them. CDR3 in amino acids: CASSFEGGEQYF. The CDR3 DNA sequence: TGTGCCAGCAGCTTTGAGGGTGGCGAGCAGTACTTC.